This entry is about one T cell receptor beta chain. There are 15 residues in the CDR3. V lost 5 bases and J lost 0, with 10 bases in between. Germline CDR1 SGHTA, CDR2 FQGTGA. Participants were placed into cohorts based on the clinical history they reported. The source of the sample is a study of blood T cell repertoires in COVID-19. Background on the study: Researchers got acute and convalescent COVID-19 samples from the United States, Italy and Spain.

In the study's own analysis: Amplification from reference gene primers served as the basis for estimated nucleated cell counts. The assay was immunoSEQ multiplex PCR, and TCRdb's table has in-frame clones only and misses some. The V and J calls and clone size come from that table; D and trimming were worked out from the DNA. The repertoire holds more than 400,000 clones, roughly 91% seen once, with under 0.7% in the top ten. This chain links TRBV7-3 with TRBJ2-2, with D possibly TRBD1 on 5 matching bases. The sample was PBMCs or T cells enriched from blood (not recorded which). The clonotype originates from a man aged 18 to 30 who had recovered from COVID-19. CDR3 coding DNA: TGTGCCAGCAGCCTTGACAGCGCGAACACCGGGGAGCTGTTTTTT. This translates into CASSLDSANTGELFF.